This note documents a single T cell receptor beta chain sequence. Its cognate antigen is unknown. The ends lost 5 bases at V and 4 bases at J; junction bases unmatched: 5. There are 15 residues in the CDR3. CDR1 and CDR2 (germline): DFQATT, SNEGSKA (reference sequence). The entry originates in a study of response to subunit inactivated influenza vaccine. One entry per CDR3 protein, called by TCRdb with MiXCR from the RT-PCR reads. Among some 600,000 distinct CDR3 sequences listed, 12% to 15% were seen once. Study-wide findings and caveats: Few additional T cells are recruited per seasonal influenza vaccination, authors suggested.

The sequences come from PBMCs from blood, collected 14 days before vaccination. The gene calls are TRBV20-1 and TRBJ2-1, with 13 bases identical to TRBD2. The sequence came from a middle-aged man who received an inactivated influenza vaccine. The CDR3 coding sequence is TGCAGTGCTGCGGGACTAGCGGGAAGATACAATGAGCAGTTCTTC. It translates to CSAAGLAGRYNEQFF.